A single T cell receptor beta chain is shown here with its context. The antigen is not known. This record comes from a study of long-term antiretroviral therapy in people with HIV. Notes on the study in general: An increase in diversity followed ART, yet levels stayed below transplant donor controls. Records did not include ART adherence, viral resistance or therapy changes.

Trimming removed 2 bases at V and 4 bases at J, with 15 bases between. The CDR3 is 15 amino acids. In germline, CDR1 is SGHRS, CDR2 YFSETQ. Sequencing relied on immunoSEQ assay v3.0, run at survey level. Sequenced by immunoSEQ multiplex PCR; TCRdb stores in-frame clones only, minus some. In the table there are 30,000 to 40,000 clones, roughly 80% of which are singletons. V is TRBV5-1 and J is TRBJ2-5; the D gene is possibly TRBD1 (6 bases). This TCR was sampled from a woman aged 45-59 years with HIV. Sequenced here: unsorted PBMCs, sampled 2 years after starting antiretroviral therapy. Here the CDR3 reads CASSLQGKGRETQYF. The CDR3 nucleotides are TGCGCCAGCAGCTTACAGGGAAAGGGTAGAGAGACCCAGTACTTC.